Following are 7 T cell receptor beta chains from one sample sequenced in a study of shared clonotypes between healthy human individuals (dated by TCRdb to 2020 to 2022). Libraries were prepared through the immunoSEQ multiplex PCR assay. TCRdb took this table from immuneACCESS and kept in-frame rearrangements with V and J called. Such tables lack part of the clones; where checked against another copy, unresolved V genes explain under half of the gap, and the rest is unexplained. This sample holds some 1 million clones; about 74% were observed only once. Approximately 1.5% of the sample is held by the ten biggest clonotypes. Sequencing was performed on memory CD4+ T cells sorted from blood. Taken with the paper, the label for cell subset or site translates to: CD45RA-negative fraction. These receptors were obtained from a man aged 18 to 30 in good health.

The chain combines TRBV29-1 with TRBJ2-3, with 9 nucleotides matching TRBD1. This CDR3 is 15 amino acids long. In germline, CDR1 is SQVTM, CDR2 ANQGSEA. V lost 2 bases and J lost 3; bases outside the gene matches: 6. In DNA form, the CDR3 reads TGCAGCGTTGAACCGGGGACAGGGAAGACAGATACGCAGTATTTT. It translates to CSVEPGTGKTDTQYF.

This sequence joins TRBV9 and TRBJ2-2, with TRBD1 matching over 10 bases. From germline, CDR1 is SGDLS and CDR2 YYNGEE. The CDR3 contains 15 residues. The V segment lost 4 bases and the J segment 6 bases; nucleotides outside the gene matches: 6. The CDR3: CASSPGTGVAGELFF. CDR3 in DNA: TGTGCCAGCAGCCCCGGGACAGGGGTGGCCGGGGAGCTGTTTTTT.

This clone was found once. The chain recombines TRBV19 with TRBJ2-1, with 9 bases matching TRBD2. The germline CDR1 and CDR2 sequences are LNHDA and SQIVND (reference sequence). This CDR3 is built from 14 residues. After removal of 8 bases from V and 10 bases from J, the junction contained 12 bases not matched to a gene. The chain's CDR3 is CASCSGTSRSEQFF. CDR3 nucleotide sequence: TGTGCCAGTTGCTCCGGGACTAGCCGATCCGAGCAGTTCTTC.

This clone showed up many times. V and J are TRBV5-4 and TRBJ2-5; TRBD2 is a possible D gene (6 bases). Trimming stripped 4 bases from V and 1 base from J, with 14 bases between. CDR1 is SGHNT and CDR2 is YYREEE in the germline V gene (reference sequence). This CDR3 spans 15 amino acids. CDR3 DNA: TGTGCCAGCAGCCTGTTGGCTAGCGTCCAAGAGACCCAGTACTTC. Translation gives CASSLLASVQETQYF.

The chain couples TRBV6-6 to TRBJ2-5, with 9 bases that match TRBD1. Losses at the gene ends were 8 bases for V and 1 base for J; bases not matched to a gene: 2. In germline, CDR1 is MNHNY, CDR2 SVGAGI (reference sequence). The CDR3 contains 13 residues. In nucleotides, the CDR3 is TGTGCCAGCCAACAGGGGGCCCAAGAGACCCAGTACTTC. This encodes CASQQGAQETQYF.

The V gene is TRBV7-2, the J gene TRBJ2-1; possibly TRBD2 for D (6 bases). Looked up from germline, CDR1 is SGHTA and CDR2 is FQGNSA. The CDR3 loop spans 16 amino acids. Trimming cost V 2 bases and J 9 bases, with 20 bases left between them. The CDR3 is CASSLSSGYPRGEQFF. The CDR3 DNA follows: TGTGCCAGCAGCTTATCGAGCGGGTACCCTAGGGGTGAGCAGTTCTTC.

With respect to this clone: The sample contains more than one DNA sequence encoding this CDR3. The chain links TRBV5-1 to TRBJ2-1; possibly TRBD1 for D (5 bases). V lost 1 base, J lost 6 bases, and 5 bases lay in between. Germline V gene data show CDR1 as SGHRS and CDR2 as YFSETQ. This CDR3 has 12 residues. In DNA, the CDR3 is TGCGCCAGCAGCTTGCAGGGCAATGAGCAGTTCTTC. This translates into CASSLQGNEQFF.